The entry below gives a single TCR beta chain sequence along with its context. Its antigen remains unknown. CDR3 length: 16 amino acids. Produced via immunoSEQ multiplex PCR; TCRdb's table is partial and in-frame only. The repertoire has fewer than 40,000 clones, about 93% of them found once; the top ten carry around 8.3%. These data come from a study of PD-L1 blockade in urothelial cancer. Overall study: Blood analysis took place 3 weeks (second dose) and 6 weeks after treatment start. The study's findings and limits: Durable-benefit patients showed greater tumor-associated blood clone expansion at 3 weeks.

The TCR was taken from a man in his 70s with urothelial cancer. This specimen consisted of PBMCs, obtained around atezolizumab (anti-PD-L1) treatment. This rearrangement joins TRBV21-1 to TRBJ2-2; the table assigns TRBD1, which was not confirmed against the DNA. TRBV21-1 is marked as a pseudogene. Written as DNA, the CDR3 is TGTGCCAGCAGATCTCCGGGACAGGCGAACACCGGGGAGCTGTTTTTT. Its translation is CASRSPGQANTGELFF.